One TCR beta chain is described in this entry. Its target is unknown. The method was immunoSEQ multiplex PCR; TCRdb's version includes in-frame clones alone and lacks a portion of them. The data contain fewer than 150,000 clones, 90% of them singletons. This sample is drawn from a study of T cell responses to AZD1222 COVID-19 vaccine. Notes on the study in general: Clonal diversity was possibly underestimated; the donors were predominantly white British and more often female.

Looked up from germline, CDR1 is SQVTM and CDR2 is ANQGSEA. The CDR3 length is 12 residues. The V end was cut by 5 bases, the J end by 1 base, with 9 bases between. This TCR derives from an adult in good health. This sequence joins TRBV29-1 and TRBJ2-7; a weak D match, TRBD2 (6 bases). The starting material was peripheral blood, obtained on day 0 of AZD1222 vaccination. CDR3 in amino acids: CSVTSGSYEQYF. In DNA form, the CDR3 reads TGCAGCGTTACCAGCGGGTCCTACGAGCAGTACTTC.